The clone carrying this TCR beta chain was counted ten times or more. The antigen remains undetermined. This entry is derived from a study of T cells after yellow fever vaccination. Study overall: Low-cell-number fractions were prepared with SMART-Seq v4 Ultra Low Input. Findings of the study overall: Just a small share of clonotypes turned up in the CD4 compartment as well as the CD8 compartment.

Universal primer sites and UMIs were introduced during 5'RACE template-switching synthesis of TCR cDNA. Each CDR3 protein gets one entry after TCRdb re-called the 5' RACE reads with MiXCR. This table has about 260,000 distinct CDR3 sequences, 5.2% appearing once. V lost 2 bases and J 5 bases, leaving 10 bases between the germline ends. Per germline, CDR1 ENHRY and CDR2 SYGVKD. The CDR3 totals 14 residues. The sequencing here drew on CD4+ T cells sorted from PBMCs, taken on the day of the yellow fever booster vaccination. The V gene is TRBV10-3, the J gene TRBJ2-1, with D perhaps TRBD1 (6 bases). The receptor's source is a young man who received the YFV17D yellow fever vaccine. This chain's CDR3 is CAISEPTGNNEQFF. The CDR3 DNA reads as TGTGCCATCAGTGAGCCCACAGGGAACAATGAGCAGTTCTTC.